This T cell receptor beta chain is drawn from a study of T-cell reconstitution after alpha-beta-depleted transplantation in children (dated by TCRdb to about 2016). Concerning the study at large: T-cell immune reconstitution after TCRalphabeta/CD19-depleted allogeneic hematopoietic cell transplantation in children was quantitatively tracked in the study by means of TCR repertoire profiling. Overall study outcomes, separate from this receptor: In some patients, the high TCRbeta diversity seen at day 60 was put down to recipient T cells and intrathymic progenitors that had survived conditioning. About two months after transplant, the apparently early recovery of alphabetaT-cell counts reportedly depended on just several hundred clones that had expanded rapidly and came from non-depleted graft cells. Over subsequent months, a decline in hyperexpanded clone frequencies was noted, and after one year, T-cell counts and TCRbeta diversity were mostly ascribed to newly produced T cells.

Library preparation employed PCR. Reads for this sample came from an Illumina HiSeq 2500. To normalize quantification of the TCRbeta repertoire, the TCR libraries were built with molecular barcoding that relied on unique molecular identifiers. TCRdb reanalyzed the raw reads on its own, using fastp at Q25 for trimming and MiXCR for clone calling, and kept in-frame beta chains. Every CDR3 protein is listed once, alongside the most common genes and DNA of its rows. Present in this sample are 700,000 to 950,000 distinct CDR3 sequences, approximately 15% of which were seen just once. Approximately 5% of the sample goes to the ten largest clones. The CDR3 runs 15 amino acids, cysteine and phenylalanine included. Here the CDR3 DNA is all that survives: 45 bases in frame from base 1. The germline V gene specifies LGHNA as CDR1 and YNFKEQ as CDR2. Between the V and J ends, shortened by 0 bases and 2 bases respectively, the junction contains 11 bases.

The sample holds many counts of this clonotype. The target of this receptor is not known. The record has no base qualities; no much larger clone is one base away. The treatment or condition label of this sample denotes: allogeneic hematopoietic cell transplantation with graft depleted of TCRalphabeta T cells and CD19 B cells. The transplant recipients were children given TCRalphabeta/CD19-depleted allogeneic hematopoietic cell grafts. The sequence joins TRBV4-2 to TRBJ2-7; D gene: possibly TRBD2, on 5 matching bases. The material was PBMCs, mostly from graft donor cells, obtained 360 days after TCRalphabeta/CD19-depleted stem cell transplant. The receptor comes from a male patient younger than 18 who had a stem cell transplant for acute lymphoblastic leukemia, so the T cells may come from the graft donor. The DNA is TGTGCCAGCAGCCAAGAGGCTAGCCCAACCTACGAGCAGTACTTC. This is translated as CASSQEASPTYEQYF.